This TCR beta chain was identified during a study of blood T cell repertoires in COVID-19. Study context: The origin of the acute and convalescent COVID-19 samples was the United States, Italy and Spain. The analysed material was cDNA or gDNA that came from T cells, B-cell-depleted T cells, or PBMCs.

As handled by the study authors: Estimates of nucleated cell counts were drawn from the amplification of reference gene primers. Data came from immunoSEQ multiplex PCR; TCRdb stores just in-frame clones and leaves some out. V, J and clone size were drawn from that table, and D and trimming were deduced from the DNA. In the table there are about 370,000 clones, 80% to 90% of which are singletons. Looked up from germline, CDR1 is KGHDR and CDR2 is SFDVKD. V lost 5 bases and J lost 0, with 9 bases in between. This CDR3 has 14 residues. The chain has TRBV24-1 and TRBJ1-1; D ambiguous. The TCR comes from a woman aged 25 to 45 with COVID-19, enrolled during active disease. Specimen: peripheral blood. The CDR3 is CATSGSTVNTEAFF. In nucleotides, the CDR3 is TGTGCCACCAGTGGATCCACAGTGAACACTGAAGCTTTCTTT.